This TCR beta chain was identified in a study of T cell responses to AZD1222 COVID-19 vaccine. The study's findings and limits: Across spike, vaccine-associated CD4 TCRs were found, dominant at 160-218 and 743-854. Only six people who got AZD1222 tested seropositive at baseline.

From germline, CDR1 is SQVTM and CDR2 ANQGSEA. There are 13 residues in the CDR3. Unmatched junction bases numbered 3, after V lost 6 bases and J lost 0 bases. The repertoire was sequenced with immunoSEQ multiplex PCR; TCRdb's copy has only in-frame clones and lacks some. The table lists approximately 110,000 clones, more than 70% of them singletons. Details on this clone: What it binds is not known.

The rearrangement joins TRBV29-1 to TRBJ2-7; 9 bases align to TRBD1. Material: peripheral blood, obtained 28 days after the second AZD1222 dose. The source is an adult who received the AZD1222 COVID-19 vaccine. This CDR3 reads CSVGTGNSYEQYF. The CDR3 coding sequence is TGCAGCGTCGGGACAGGGAACTCCTACGAGCAGTACTTC.